This TCR beta chain came from a study of control samples from healthy donors and cancer patients. The method was immunoSEQ multiplex PCR; TCRdb's version includes in-frame clones alone and lacks a portion of them. The sample carries 90,000 to 100,000 clones, approximately 82% recorded once. This clone qualifies as medium-sized. Trimming removed 5 bases from V and 5 bases from J, with 11 bases in between. Germline CDR1 and CDR2: LNHDA and SQIVND (reference sequence). The CDR3 contains 13 residues. V gene TRBV19 combines with J gene TRBJ2-3; D remains ambiguous. This receptor was obtained from a man aged 55 to 70 in good health. The material sequenced was blood. CDR3 residues: CASSPATKDTQYF. Here the CDR3 DNA reads TGTGCCAGTAGTCCGGCCACGAAAGATACGCAGTATTTT.